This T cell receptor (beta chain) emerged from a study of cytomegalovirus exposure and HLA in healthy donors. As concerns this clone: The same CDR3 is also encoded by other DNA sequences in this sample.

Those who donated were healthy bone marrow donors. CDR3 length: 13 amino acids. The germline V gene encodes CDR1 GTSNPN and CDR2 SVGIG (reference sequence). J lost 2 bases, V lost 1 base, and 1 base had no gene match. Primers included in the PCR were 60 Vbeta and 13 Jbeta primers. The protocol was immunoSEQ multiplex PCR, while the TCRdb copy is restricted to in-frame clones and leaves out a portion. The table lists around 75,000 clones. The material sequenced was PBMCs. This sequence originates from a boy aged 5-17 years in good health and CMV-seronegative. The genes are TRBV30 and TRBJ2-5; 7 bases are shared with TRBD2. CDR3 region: CAWSGGLQETQYF. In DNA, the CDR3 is TGTGCCTGGAGTGGGGGACTACAAGAGACCCAGTACTTC.